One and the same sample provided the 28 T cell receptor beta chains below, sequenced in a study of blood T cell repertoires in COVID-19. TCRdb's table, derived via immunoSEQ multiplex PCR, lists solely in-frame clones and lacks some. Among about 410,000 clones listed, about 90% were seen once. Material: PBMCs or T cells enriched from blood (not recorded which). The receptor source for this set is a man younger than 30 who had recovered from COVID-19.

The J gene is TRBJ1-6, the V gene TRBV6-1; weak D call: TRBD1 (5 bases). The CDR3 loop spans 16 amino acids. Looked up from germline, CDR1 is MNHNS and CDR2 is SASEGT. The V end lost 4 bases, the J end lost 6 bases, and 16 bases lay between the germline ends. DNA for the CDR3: TGTGCCAGCAGTGGGCTACGGGGGAAATTTAATTCACCCCTCCACTTT. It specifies CASSGLRGKFNSPLHF.

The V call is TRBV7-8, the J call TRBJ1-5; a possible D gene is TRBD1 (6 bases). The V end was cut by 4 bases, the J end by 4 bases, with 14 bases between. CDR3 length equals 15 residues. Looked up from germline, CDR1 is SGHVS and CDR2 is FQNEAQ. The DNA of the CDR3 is TGTGCCAGCAGCTCCTACAGGGAAAGGAATCAGCCCCAGCATTTT. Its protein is CASSSYRERNQPQHF.

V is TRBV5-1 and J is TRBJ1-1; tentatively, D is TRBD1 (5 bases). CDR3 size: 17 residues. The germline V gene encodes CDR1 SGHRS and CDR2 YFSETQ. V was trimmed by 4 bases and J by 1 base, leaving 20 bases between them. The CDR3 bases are TGCGCCAGCAGCCAACCGGGGGATTCGGGAGGGAACACTGAAGCTTTCTTT. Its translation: CASSQPGDSGGNTEAFF.

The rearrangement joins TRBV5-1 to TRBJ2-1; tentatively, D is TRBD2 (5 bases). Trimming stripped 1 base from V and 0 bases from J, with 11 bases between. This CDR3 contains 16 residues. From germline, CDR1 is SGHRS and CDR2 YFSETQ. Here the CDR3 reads CASSLYGGGSYNEQFF. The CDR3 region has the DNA TGCGCCAGCAGCTTGTACGGCGGAGGCTCCTACAATGAGCAGTTCTTC.

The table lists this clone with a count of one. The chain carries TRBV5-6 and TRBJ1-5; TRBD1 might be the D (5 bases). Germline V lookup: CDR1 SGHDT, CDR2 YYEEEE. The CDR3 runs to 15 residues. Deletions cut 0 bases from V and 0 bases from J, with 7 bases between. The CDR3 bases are TGTGCCAGCAGCTTGGGACAGAATAGCAATCAGCCCCAGCATTTT. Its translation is CASSLGQNSNQPQHF.

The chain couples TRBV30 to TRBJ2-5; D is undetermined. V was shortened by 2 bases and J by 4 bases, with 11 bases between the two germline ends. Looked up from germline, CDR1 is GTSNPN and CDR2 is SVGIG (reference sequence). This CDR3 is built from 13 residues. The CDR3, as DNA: TGTGCCTGGAGTTATCTAAATGCAGAGACCCAGTACTTC. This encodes CAWSYLNAETQYF.

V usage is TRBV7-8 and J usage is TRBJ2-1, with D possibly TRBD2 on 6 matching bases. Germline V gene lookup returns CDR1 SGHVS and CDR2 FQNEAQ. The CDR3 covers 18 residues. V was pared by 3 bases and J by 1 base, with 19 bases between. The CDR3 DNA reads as TGTGCCAGCAGCTTTAATCCTCGGGGGACGGAATCCTACAATGAGCAGTTCTTC. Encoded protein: CASSFNPRGTESYNEQFF.

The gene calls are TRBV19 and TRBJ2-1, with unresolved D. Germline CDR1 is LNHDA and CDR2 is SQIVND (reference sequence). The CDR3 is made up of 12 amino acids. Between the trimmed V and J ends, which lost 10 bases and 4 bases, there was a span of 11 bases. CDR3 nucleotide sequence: TGTGCCACCGTAGGAGATTACAATGAGCAGTTCTTC. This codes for CATVGDYNEQFF.

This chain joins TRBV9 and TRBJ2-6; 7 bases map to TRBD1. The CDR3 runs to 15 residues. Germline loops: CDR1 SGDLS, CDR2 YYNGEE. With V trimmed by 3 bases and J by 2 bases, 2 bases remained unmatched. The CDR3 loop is CASSAGTAGANVLTF. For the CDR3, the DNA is TGTGCCAGCAGCGCCGGGACAGCTGGGGCCAACGTCCTGACTTTC. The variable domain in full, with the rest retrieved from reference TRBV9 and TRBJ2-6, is DSGVTQTPKHLITATGQRVTLRCSPRSGDLSVYWYQQSLDQGLQFLIQYYNGEERAKGNILERFSAQQFPDLHSELNLSSLELGDSALYFCASSAGTAGANVLTFGAGSRLTVL.

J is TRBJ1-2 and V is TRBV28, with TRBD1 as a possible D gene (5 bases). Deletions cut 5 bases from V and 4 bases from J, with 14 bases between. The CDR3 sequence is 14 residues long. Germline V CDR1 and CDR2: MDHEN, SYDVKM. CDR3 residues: CASSPTQGFYGYTF. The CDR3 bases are TGTGCCAGCAGTCCTACCCAGGGTTTCTATGGCTACACCTTC.

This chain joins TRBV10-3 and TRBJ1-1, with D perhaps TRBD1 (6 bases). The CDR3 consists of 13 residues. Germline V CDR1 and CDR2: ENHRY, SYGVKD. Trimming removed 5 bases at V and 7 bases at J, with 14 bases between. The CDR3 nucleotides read TGTGCCATCAGTCTAGACAGGCCTGGTGAAGCTTTCTTT. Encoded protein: CAISLDRPGEAFF.

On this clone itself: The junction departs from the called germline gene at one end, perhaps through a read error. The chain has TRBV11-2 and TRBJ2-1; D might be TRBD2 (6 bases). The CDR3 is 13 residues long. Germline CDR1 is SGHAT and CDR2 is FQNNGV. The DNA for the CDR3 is TGTGCCAGCAGCTTAGCAACGCGGGATGCCTTGCTCTTC. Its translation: CASSLATRDALLF.

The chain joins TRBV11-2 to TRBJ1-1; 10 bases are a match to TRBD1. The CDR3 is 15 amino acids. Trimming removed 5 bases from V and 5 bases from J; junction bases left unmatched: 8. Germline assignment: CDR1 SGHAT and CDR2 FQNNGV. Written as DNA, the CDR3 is TGTGCCAGCAGCCCTGACAGGGGGCGGTTGACTGAAGCTTTCTTT. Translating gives CASSPDRGRLTEAFF.

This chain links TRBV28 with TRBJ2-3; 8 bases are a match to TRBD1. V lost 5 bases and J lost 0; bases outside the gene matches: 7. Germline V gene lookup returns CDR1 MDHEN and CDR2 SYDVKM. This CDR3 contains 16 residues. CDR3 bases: TGTGCCAGCAGTCGGGACAGGAGACCGAGCACAGATACGCAGTATTTT. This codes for CASSRDRRPSTDTQYF.

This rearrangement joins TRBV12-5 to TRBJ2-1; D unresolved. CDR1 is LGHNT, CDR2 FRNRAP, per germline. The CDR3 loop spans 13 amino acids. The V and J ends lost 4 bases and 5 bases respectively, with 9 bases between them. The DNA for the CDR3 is TGTGCTAGTGGTTCCGACTGGAACAATGAGCAGTTCTTC. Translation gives CASGSDWNNEQFF.

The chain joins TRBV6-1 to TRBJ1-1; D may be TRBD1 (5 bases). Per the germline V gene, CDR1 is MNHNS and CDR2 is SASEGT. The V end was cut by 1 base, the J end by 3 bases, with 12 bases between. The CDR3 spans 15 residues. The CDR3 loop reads CASSEVMGEDTEAFF. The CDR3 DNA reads TGTGCCAGCAGTGAAGTAATGGGGGAGGACACTGAAGCTTTCTTT.

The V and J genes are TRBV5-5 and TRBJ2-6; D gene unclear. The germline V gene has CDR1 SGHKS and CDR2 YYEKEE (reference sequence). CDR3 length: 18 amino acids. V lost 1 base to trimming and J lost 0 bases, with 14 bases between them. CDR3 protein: CASSLLALVRSGANVLTF. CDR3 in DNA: TGTGCCAGCAGCTTGCTGGCTCTTGTCCGCTCTGGGGCCAACGTCCTGACTTTC.

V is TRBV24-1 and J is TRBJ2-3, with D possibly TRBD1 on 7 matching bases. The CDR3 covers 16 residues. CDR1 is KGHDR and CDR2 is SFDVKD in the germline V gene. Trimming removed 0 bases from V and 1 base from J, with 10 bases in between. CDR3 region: CATSDLPRGGTDTQYF. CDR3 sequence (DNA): TGTGCCACCAGTGATTTGCCCAGGGGGGGCACAGATACGCAGTATTTT.

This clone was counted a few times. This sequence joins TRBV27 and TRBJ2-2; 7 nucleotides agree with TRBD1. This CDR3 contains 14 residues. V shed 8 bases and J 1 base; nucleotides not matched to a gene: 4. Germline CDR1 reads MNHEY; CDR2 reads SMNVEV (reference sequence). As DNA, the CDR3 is TGTGCCAGCCATTGGACAGGGAACACCGGGGAGCTGTTTTTT. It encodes CASHWTGNTGELFF.

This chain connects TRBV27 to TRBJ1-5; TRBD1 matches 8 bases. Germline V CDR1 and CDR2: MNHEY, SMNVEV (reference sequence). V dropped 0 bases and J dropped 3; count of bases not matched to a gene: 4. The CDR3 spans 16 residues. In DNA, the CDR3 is TGTGCCAGCAGTTTATCCGGGACAGGTTTCAATCAGCCCCAGCATTTT. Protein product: CASSLSGTGFNQPQHF.

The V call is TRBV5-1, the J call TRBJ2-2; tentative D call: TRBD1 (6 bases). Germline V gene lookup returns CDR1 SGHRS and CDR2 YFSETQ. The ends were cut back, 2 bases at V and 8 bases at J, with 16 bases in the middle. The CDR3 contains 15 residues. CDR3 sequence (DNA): TGCGCCAGCAGCTTCCGGACAGAAGGTTTAGGGGAGCTGTTTTTT. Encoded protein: CASSFRTEGLGELFF.

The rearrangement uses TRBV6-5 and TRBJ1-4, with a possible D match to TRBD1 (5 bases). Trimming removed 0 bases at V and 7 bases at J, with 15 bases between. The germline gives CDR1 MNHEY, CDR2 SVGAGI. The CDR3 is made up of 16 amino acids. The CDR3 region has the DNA TGTGCCAGCAGTTACTCGATCCCAGGGAACAGTGAAAAACTGTTTTTT. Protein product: CASSYSIPGNSEKLFF.

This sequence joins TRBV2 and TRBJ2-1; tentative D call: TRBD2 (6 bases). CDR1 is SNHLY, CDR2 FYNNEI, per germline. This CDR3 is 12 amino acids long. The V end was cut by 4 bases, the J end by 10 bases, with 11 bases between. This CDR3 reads CASSGSGDEQFF. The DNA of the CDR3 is TGTGCCAGCAGTGGATCGGGAGACGAGCAGTTCTTC.

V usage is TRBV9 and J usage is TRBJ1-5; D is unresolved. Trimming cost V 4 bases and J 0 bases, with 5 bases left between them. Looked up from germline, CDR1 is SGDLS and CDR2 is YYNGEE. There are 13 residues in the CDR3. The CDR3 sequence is CASSRDSNQPQHF. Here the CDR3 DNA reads TGTGCCAGCAGCCGAGATAGCAATCAGCCCCAGCATTTT.

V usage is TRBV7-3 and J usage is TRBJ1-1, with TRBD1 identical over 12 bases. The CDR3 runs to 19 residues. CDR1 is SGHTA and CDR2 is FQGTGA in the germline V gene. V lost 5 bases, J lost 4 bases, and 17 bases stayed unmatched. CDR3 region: CASSQKGGTGGPKRTEAFF. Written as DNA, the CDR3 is TGTGCCAGCAGCCAAAAAGGCGGGACAGGGGGCCCTAAGCGCACTGAAGCTTTCTTT.

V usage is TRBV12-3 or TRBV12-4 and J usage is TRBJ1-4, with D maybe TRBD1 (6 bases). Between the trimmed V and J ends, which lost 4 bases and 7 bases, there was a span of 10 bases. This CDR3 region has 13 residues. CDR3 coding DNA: TGTGCCAGCAGTTCAGGGGTGGGTGAAAAACTGTTTTTT. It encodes CASSSGVGEKLFF.

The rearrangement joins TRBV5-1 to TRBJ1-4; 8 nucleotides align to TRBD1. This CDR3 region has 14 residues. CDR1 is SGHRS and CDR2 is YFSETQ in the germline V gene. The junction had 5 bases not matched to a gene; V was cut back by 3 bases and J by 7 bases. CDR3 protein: CASSSGQVIEKLFF. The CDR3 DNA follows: TGCGCCAGCAGCTCGGGACAGGTTATTGAAAAACTGTTTTTT.

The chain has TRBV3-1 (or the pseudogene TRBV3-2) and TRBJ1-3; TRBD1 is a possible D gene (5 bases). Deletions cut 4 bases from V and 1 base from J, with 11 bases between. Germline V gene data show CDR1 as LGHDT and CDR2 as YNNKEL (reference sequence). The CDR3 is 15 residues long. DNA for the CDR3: TGTGCCAGCAGCCTTACCCCAGGGTCTGGAAACACCATATATTTT. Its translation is CASSLTPGSGNTIYF.